The text below deals with one T cell receptor (beta chain). The data are from a study of OX40 agonist ivuxolimab in advanced cancers. The V gene's germline CDR1 is SGHRS and CDR2 YFSETQ. V lost 0 bases to trimming and J lost 4 bases, with 7 bases between them. There are 13 residues in the CDR3. TCRdb keeps only in-frame clones here, not all; method: immunoSEQ multiplex PCR. The sample contains about 35,000 clones, roughly four fifths of which appear only once. The material sequenced was CD4+ or CD8+ T cells sorted from blood, taken in a trial of the OX40 agonist ivuxolimab. The rearrangement joins TRBV5-1 to TRBJ2-5; D ambiguous. This TCR came from an adult with an advanced solid tumor such as melanoma, head and neck, liver or kidney cancer. DNA of the CDR3: TGCGCCAGCAGCTTGGCCCTTGGAGAGACCCAGTACTTC. This gives the protein CASSLALGETQYF.